This T cell receptor beta chain was documented in a study of somatic mutations in cytotoxic T cells in rheumatoid arthritis. Study in general: Selected populations of V beta antibody-stained T cells underwent flow sorting at nearly 100% purity; these encompassed V beta1+ cells subjected to TCRB sequencing.

Under the authors' procedure: There were rare matches between patient CD8+ clones larger than 1% and published virus-specific TCRB sequences. TCRdb's table, derived via immunoSEQ multiplex PCR, lists solely in-frame clones and lacks some. Clone size and V and J calls were adopted from that table, with D and trimming inferred from the DNA. The sample records around 15,000 clones, 79% being singletons. As to this clone: Its antigen is not identified.

Overall study results and limits: Per patient, the largest CD8+ clone was found to exceed 20% of CD8+ cells in about an eighth of the roughly 65 cases.

The sequencing sample was made of CD8+ T cells sorted from blood. The TCR sequence derives from an adult with rheumatoid arthritis.

The CDR3 DNA reads as TGCGCCAGCAGCTTGGCCGGGACAGGGCTTCCCGGGGAGCTGTTTTTT. It yields the protein CASSLAGTGLPGELFF. The J gene is TRBJ2-2, the V gene TRBV5-1; 9 bases fit TRBD1. The J segment lost 6 bases and the V segment lost 0 bases, leaving 6 bases of the junction unmatched. Germline V gene data show CDR1 as SGHRS and CDR2 as YFSETQ. The CDR3 totals 16 residues.